This TCR beta chain originates from a study of T cells in Graves' hyperthyroidism and ophthalmopathy. Study-level background: The initial diagnosis was the point when peripheral blood was collected, ahead of any treatment.

This clonotype has at least ten counts. The antigen is undetermined. Trimming took 5 bases from V and 3 from J, leaving 19 bases between them. This CDR3 spans 16 amino acids. Per the germline V gene, CDR1 is MDHEN and CDR2 is SYDVKM. Study-level points and caveats: In blood, most of the thyroid clonotypes expanded above 0.001 were also present. Median prediction lead before ophthalmopathy onset was roughly 6 months with the model.

What was amplified from RNA transcripts were TCR beta CDR3 regions. The TCR CDR3 first-round RT-PCR relied on the HTBI primer set. TCRdb passed the multiplex PCR reads through MiXCR, listing each CDR3 protein once. The sample has some 360,000 distinct CDR3 sequences, about 14% seen once. The sequencing input was blood. This TCR was sampled from a woman in her sixties with Graves' hyperthyroidism. The rearrangement joins TRBV28 to TRBJ2-5; tentative D call: TRBD2 (7 bases). The CDR3 is CASSGGGSALEETQYF. CDR3 bases: TGTGCCAGCAGTGGGGGCGGGAGCGCACTGGAAGAGACCCAGTACTTC. Full variable domain (rest looked up from reference TRBV28 and TRBJ2-5): DVKVTQSSRYLVKRTGEKVFLECVQDMDHENMFWYRQDPGLGLRLIYFSYDVKMKEKGDIPEGYSVSREKKERFSLILESASTNQTSMYLCASSGGGSALEETQYFGPGTRLLVL.